This TCR beta chain was sequenced during a study of T cells expressing NK-cell markers. Reanalyzing the 5' RACE reads, TCRdb keeps one entry per CDR3 protein, without DNA. Reported are about 160,000 distinct CDR3 sequences; the ten largest clones contain 20%. The CDR3 is made up of 12 amino acids. Germline V gives CDR1 LNHDA, CDR2 SQIVND (reference sequence). This rearrangement joins TRBV19 to TRBJ1-2. Sequenced sample: blood T cells: a sorted CD56 or NKG2C T cell subset, CD4+ or CD8+ T cells, or bulk PBMC T cells (not recorded which). The clonotype originates from a man aged 18 to 69 in good health. CDR3 protein: CATTPGLYGYTF. Supplemented by reference TRBV19 and TRBJ1-2, the full variable domain reads DGGITQSPKYLFRKEGQNVTLSCEQNLNHDAMYWYRQDPGQGLRLIYYSQIVNDFQKGDIAEGYSVSREKKESFPLTVTSAQKNPTAFYLCATTPGLYGYTFGSGTRLTVV.